These 8 T cell receptor beta chains originate from one sample sequenced in a study of identical twins. TCRdb ran MiXCR on the 5' RACE reads and lists one entry per CDR3 protein. In the table there are some 440,000 distinct CDR3 sequences, less than 25% of which are singletons. This same sample was also part of a study on T cells expressing NK-cell markers.

Sequenced sample: CD4+ T cells sorted from blood. These receptors were taken from a woman aged 18-29 years in good health.

The rearrangement uses TRBV12-3 or TRBV12-4 and TRBJ1-5, with D possibly matching TRBD1 (6 bases). The CDR3 consists of 14 residues. Trimming stripped 6 bases from V and 4 bases from J, with 13 bases between. The CDR3 bases are TGTGCCAGCAGCGGGGTACAGGGTAATCAGCCCCAGCATTTT. Protein: CASSGVQGNQPQHF.

The chain links TRBV6-5 to TRBJ1-5, with D uncertain. The V end was cut by 0 bases, the J end by 3 bases, with 6 bases between. Germline lookup yields CDR1 MNHEY and CDR2 SVGAGI. The CDR3 length is 14 residues. The CDR3 spells CASSYSSANQPQHF. The CDR3 nucleotides are TGTGCCAGCAGTTACTCAAGTGCCAATCAGCCCCAGCATTTT.

This sequence joins TRBV6-2 or TRBV6-3 and TRBJ2-7; D possibly matches TRBD1 or TRBD2 (5 bases each). Trimming removed 5 bases from V and 3 bases from J, with 8 bases in between. This CDR3 spans 12 amino acids. Germline CDR1 MNHEY, CDR2 SVGEGT. The CDR3 sequence is CASSRDHYEQYF. The CDR3 region has the DNA TGTGCCAGCAGTCGGGACCACTACGAGCAGTACTTC.

V usage is TRBV6-5 and J usage is TRBJ1-2, with a tentative D call TRBD1 (5 bases). This CDR3 is 14 amino acids long. The germline V gene has CDR1 MNHEY and CDR2 SVGAGI. V was clipped by 2 bases and J by 6 bases, with 13 bases between them. In nucleotides, the CDR3 is TGTGCCAGCAGTTACCAACTTGCGGGGGATGGCTACACCTTC. This gives the protein CASSYQLAGDGYTF.

The genes are TRBV24-1 and TRBJ2-1; 9 nucleotides line up with TRBD1. The CDR3 has 16 amino acids. V shed 5 bases and J 7 bases; nucleotides not matched to a gene: 11. The germline CDR1 and CDR2 sequences are KGHDR and SFDVKD. The CDR3 protein is CATSGGPGQGTNEQFF. CDR3 DNA sequence: TGTGCCACCAGTGGCGGACCGGGACAGGGTACGAATGAGCAGTTCTTC.

The V gene is TRBV30, the J gene TRBJ1-1; possible D gene TRBD1, 5 bases. Trimming pared 4 bases from V and 6 bases from J, leaving 15 bases between. The CDR3 consists of 13 residues. Germline CDR1 and CDR2: GTSNPN and SVGIG (reference sequence). The CDR3 DNA follows: TGTGCCTGGACCCGGGGCGGAGGTCCTGAAGCTTTCTTT. Translated: CAWTRGGGPEAFF.

This clonotype was observed a few times. The V call is TRBV20-1, the J call TRBJ2-1; no firm D call. V lost 2 bases, J lost 7 bases, and 12 bases lay in between. This CDR3 comprises 13 residues. CDR1 and CDR2 (germline): DFQATT, SNEGSKA (reference sequence). The CDR3 loop is CSARSLSPNEQFF. The CDR3 region has the DNA TGCAGTGCTAGAAGTCTCAGCCCTAATGAGCAGTTCTTC.

The V call is TRBV3-1, the J call TRBJ2-5; a weak D match, TRBD2 (6 bases). Germline V lookup: CDR1 LGHDT, CDR2 YNNKEL (reference sequence). Trimming removed 1 base at V and 5 bases at J, with 11 bases between. The CDR3 covers 14 residues. CDR3 DNA: TGTGCCAGCAGCCAAGGGCTAGCGAGGGAGACCCAGTACTTC. Protein sequence: CASSQGLARETQYF.